This entry lists 11 T cell receptor beta chains sequenced from one sample in a study of spatial heterogeneity in lung cancer (dated by TCRdb to the late 2010s). To prepare the library, 5' RACE was applied. Sequenced on a NextSeq 500. Through fastp at Q25 and MiXCR, TCRdb rebuilt clones from the public reads, retaining in-frame beta chains. Entries are consolidated by CDR3 protein sequence, retaining the most common genes and DNA. This sample gives about 52,000 distinct CDR3 sequences in total; around 7% of them show up just once. The ten largest clones take up roughly 37% of the sample. This sample's time point label indicates: blood at routine non-recurrence follow-up after resection. Without any cell sorting, TCR sequencing was performed on whole RNA extracted either from tumor and nontumor lung tissue or from cryopreserved PBMC samples. Sequenced material: PBMCs, taken at follow-up. All receptors derive from a female donor with early-stage non-small cell lung cancer.

This clonotype was observed many times. The chain joins TRBV6-5 to TRBJ1-5; tentative D call: TRBD1 (6 bases). Deletions cut 6 bases from V and 7 bases from J, with 16 bases between. CDR1 is MNHEY and CDR2 is SVGAGI in the germline V gene. The CDR3 runs 14 residues. Here the CDR3 reads CASSLQGIGQPQHF. The CDR3 nucleotides read TGTGCCAGCAGCCTACAGGGCATAGGGCAGCCCCAGCATTTT.

Ten or more counts support this clonotype. The chain combines TRBV19 with TRBJ2-6, with a tentative D call TRBD2 (6 bases). Trimming pared 8 bases from V and 1 base from J, leaving 12 bases between. The CDR3 has 15 residues. Germline CDR1 is LNHDA and CDR2 is SQIVND (reference sequence). The CDR3 DNA follows: TGTGCCAGTTGGGGGAGGCGATCTGGGGCCAACGTCCTGACTTTC. The encoded protein is CASWGRRSGANVLTF.

This clonotype has at least ten counts. The V call is TRBV7-2, the J call TRBJ2-5; 14 nucleotides align to TRBD2. With V trimmed by 4 bases and J by 2 bases, 3 bases remained unmatched. Germline V gene lookup returns CDR1 SGHTA and CDR2 FQGNSA. The CDR3 is 16 residues long. The CDR3 reads CASSYRTSGGQETQYF. CDR3 sequence (DNA): TGTGCCAGCAGCTACCGGACTAGCGGGGGGCAAGAGACCCAGTACTTC.

The chain links TRBV3-1 to TRBJ2-7; 9 nucleotides match TRBD2. Germline lookup yields CDR1 LGHDT and CDR2 YNNKEL (reference sequence). Losses at the gene ends were 4 bases for V and 2 bases for J; bases not matched to a gene: 9. This CDR3 has 16 residues. The CDR3 coding sequence is TGTGCCAGCAGCCCTCTTAGCGGGGGTGCGCCCTACGAGCAGTACTTC. Amino acids: CASSPLSGGAPYEQYF.

This clonotype came up a few times. This chain links TRBV12-3 or TRBV12-4 with TRBJ2-1; no clear D gene. CDR3 size: 16 residues. V dropped 5 bases and J dropped 0 bases, with 14 bases sitting between them. The CDR3: CASSPRGASSYNEQFF. The CDR3 bases are TGTGCCAGCAGTCCCAGAGGAGCGAGCTCCTACAATGAGCAGTTCTTC.

This clonotype was seen repeatedly, ten times or more. The gene calls are TRBV5-4 and TRBJ2-3; 8 bases agree with TRBD2. The CDR3 spans 17 residues. Germline CDR1 is SGHNT and CDR2 is YYREEE (reference sequence). After removal of 0 bases from V and 0 bases from J, the junction contained 6 bases not matched to a gene. The CDR3 DNA sequence: TGTGCCAGCAGCTTGGAGCGGGGGCCTTCGAGCACAGATACGCAGTATTTT. Translation gives CASSLERGPSSTDTQYF.

The table lists this clonotype with a few counts. The V gene is TRBV5-1, the J gene TRBJ2-1; weak D call: TRBD2 (6 bases). Between the trimmed V and J ends, which lost 2 bases and 8 bases, there was a span of 11 bases. Germline V gene data show CDR1 as SGHRS and CDR2 as YFSETQ. CDR3 size: 13 residues. CDR3 bases: TGCGCCAGCAGCTTAAGTAGCGGCCATGAGCAGTTCTTC. Its protein product is CASSLSSGHEQFF.

This clonotype occurred many times. The V call is TRBV5-1, the J call TRBJ2-3, with 7 positions matching TRBD1. This CDR3 spans 15 amino acids. From germline, CDR1 is SGHRS and CDR2 YFSETQ. V trimming: 3 bases; J trimming: 2 bases; junction bases outside the gene matches: 6. CDR3 nucleotide sequence: TGCGCCAGCAGCTCGGGACAGTGGGCCACAGATACGCAGTATTTT. This sequence encodes CASSSGQWATDTQYF.

The J gene is TRBJ1-2, the V gene TRBV5-1; possible D gene TRBD1, 5 bases. V lost 0 bases, J lost 4 bases, and 7 bases lay in between. Germline CDR1 reads SGHRS; CDR2 reads YFSETQ. The length of the CDR3 is 13 residues. The CDR3 DNA follows: TGCGCCAGCAGCTTGGTGGGGGGCTATGGCTACACCTTC. Protein: CASSLVGGYGYTF.

The chain links TRBV7-2 to TRBJ2-3; 7 nucleotides line up with TRBD2. The germline V gene has CDR1 SGHTA and CDR2 FQGNSA. The CDR3 covers 16 residues. Losses at the gene ends were 1 base for V and 4 bases for J; bases not matched to a gene: 8. The CDR3 DNA reads TGTGCCAGCAGCTTAGGGCGACTAGCCATGGCAGATACGCAGTATTTT. It codes for CASSLGRLAMADTQYF.

This clonotype was seen ten or more times. This chain links TRBV10-1 with TRBJ1-1; no clear D. The CDR3 length is 13 residues. Trimming shortened V by 6 bases and J by 6 bases, and 14 bases separated the two germline ends. Germline V gene data show CDR1 as WNHNN and CDR2 as SYGVQD (reference sequence). CDR3 DNA sequence: TGCGCCAGCAGAAGTACGTTGGTCTCTGAAGCTTTCTTT. Translated, it gives CASRSTLVSEAFF.